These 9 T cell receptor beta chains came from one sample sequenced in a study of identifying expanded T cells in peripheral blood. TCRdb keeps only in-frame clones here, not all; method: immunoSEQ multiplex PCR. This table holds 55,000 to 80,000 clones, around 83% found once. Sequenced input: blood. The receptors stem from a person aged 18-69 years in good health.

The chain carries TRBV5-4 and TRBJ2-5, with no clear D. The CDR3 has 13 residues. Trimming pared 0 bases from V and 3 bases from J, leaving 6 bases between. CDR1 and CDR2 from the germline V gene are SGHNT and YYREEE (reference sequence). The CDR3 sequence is CASSLGVEETQYF. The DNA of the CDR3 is TGTGCCAGCAGCTTGGGGGTTGAAGAGACCCAGTACTTC.

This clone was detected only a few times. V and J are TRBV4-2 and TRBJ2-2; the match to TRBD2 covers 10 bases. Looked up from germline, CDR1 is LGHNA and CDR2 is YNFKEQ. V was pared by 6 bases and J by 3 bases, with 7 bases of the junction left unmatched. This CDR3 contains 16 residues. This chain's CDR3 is CASSPAGGPDTGELFF. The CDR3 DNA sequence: TGTGCCAGCAGTCCAGCGGGGGGGCCAGACACCGGGGAGCTGTTTTTT.

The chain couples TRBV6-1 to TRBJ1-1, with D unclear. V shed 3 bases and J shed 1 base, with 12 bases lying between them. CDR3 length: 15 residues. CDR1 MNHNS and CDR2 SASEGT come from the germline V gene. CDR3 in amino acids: CASSDRASPNTEAFF. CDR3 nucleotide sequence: TGTGCCAGCAGTGACCGGGCCTCCCCGAACACTGAAGCTTTCTTT.

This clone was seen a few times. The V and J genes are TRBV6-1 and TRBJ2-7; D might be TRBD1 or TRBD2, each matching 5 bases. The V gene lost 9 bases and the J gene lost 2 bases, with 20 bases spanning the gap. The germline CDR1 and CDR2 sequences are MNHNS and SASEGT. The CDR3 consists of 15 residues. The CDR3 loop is CASWKTRDGTYEQYF. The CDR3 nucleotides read TGTGCCAGTTGGAAAACCCGGGACGGGACCTACGAGCAGTACTTC.

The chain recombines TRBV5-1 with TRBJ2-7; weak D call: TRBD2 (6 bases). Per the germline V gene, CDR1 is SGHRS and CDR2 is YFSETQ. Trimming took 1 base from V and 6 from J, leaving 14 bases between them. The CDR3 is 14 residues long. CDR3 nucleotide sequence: TGCGCCAGCAGCTTGTTAGGCGGGGACGGCGAGCAGTACTTC. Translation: CASSLLGGDGEQYF.

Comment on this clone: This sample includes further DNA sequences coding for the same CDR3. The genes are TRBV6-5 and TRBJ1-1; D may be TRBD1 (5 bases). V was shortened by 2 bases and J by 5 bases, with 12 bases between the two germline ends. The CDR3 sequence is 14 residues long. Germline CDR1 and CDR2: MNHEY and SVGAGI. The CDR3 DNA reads TGTGCCAGCAGTTACCTGGGACCGAATACTGAAGCTTTCTTT. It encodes CASSYLGPNTEAFF.

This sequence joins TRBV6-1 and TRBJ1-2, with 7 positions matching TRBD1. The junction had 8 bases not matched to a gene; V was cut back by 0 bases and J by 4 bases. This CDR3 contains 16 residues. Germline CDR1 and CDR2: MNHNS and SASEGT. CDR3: CASSEASTGSAYGYTF. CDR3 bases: TGTGCCAGCAGTGAAGCTTCGACAGGGTCGGCCTATGGCTACACCTTC.

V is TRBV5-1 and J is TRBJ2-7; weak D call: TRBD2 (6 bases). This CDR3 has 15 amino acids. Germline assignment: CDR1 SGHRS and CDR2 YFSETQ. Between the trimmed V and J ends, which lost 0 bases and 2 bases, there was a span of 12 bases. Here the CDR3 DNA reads TGCGCCAGCAGCTTGGGGGCCGGGGGACCCTACGAGCAGTACTTC. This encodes CASSLGAGGPYEQYF. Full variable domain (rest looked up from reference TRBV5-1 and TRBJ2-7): KAGVTQTPRYLIKTRGQQVTLSCSPISGHRSVSWYQQTPGQGLQFLFEYFSETQRNKGNFPGRFSGRQFSNSRSEMNVSTLELGDSALYLCASSLGAGGPYEQYFGPGTRLTVT.

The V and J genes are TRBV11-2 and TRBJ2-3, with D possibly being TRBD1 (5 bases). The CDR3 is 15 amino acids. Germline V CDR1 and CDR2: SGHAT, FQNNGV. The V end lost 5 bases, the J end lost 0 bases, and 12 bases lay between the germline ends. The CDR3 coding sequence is TGTGCCAGCAGCCCAGGGTCCTCTAGCACAGATACGCAGTATTTT. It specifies CASSPGSSSTDTQYF.